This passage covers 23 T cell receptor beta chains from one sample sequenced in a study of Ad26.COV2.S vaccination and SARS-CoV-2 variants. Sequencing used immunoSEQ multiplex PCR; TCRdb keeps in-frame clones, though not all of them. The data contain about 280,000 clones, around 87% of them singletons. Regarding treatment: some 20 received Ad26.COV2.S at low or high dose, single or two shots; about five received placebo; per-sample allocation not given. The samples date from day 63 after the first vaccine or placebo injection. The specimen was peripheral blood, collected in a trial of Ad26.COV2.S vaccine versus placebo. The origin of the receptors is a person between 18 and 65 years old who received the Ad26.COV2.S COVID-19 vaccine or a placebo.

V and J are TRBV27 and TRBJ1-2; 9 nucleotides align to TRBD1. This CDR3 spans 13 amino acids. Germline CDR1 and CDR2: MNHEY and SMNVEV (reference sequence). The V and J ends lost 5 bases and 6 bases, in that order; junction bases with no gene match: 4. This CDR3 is CASSPWTGDGYTF. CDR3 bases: TGTGCCAGCAGTCCTTGGACAGGGGATGGCTACACCTTC.

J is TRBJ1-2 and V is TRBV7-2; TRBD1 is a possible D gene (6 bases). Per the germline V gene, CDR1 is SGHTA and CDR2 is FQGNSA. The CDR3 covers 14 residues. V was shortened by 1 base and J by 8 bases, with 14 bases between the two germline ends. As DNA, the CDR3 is TGTGCCAGCAGCTTAGGTCTGGGGGCGGCGGGCTACACCTTC. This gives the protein CASSLGLGAAGYTF.

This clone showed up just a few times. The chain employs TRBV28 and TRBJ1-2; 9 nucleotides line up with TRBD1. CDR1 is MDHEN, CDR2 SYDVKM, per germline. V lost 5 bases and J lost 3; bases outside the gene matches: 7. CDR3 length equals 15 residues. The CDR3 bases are TGTGCCAGCAGTCGGAGGGACAGGGTGGACTATGGCTACACCTTC. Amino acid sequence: CASSRRDRVDYGYTF.

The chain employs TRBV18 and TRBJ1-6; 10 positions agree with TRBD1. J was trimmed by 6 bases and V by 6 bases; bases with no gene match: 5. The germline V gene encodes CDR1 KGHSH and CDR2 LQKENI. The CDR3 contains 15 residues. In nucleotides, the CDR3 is TGTGCCAGCTCGCTCCGGGACAGGGGTAATTCACCCCTCCACTTT. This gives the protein CASSLRDRGNSPLHF.

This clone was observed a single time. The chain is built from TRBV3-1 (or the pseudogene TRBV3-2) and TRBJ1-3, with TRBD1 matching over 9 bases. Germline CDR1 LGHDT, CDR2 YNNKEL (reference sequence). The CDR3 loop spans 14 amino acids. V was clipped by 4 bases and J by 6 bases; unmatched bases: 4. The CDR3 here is CASSPGTGKNTIYF. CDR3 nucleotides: TGTGCCAGCAGCCCCGGGACAGGGAAAAACACCATATATTTT.

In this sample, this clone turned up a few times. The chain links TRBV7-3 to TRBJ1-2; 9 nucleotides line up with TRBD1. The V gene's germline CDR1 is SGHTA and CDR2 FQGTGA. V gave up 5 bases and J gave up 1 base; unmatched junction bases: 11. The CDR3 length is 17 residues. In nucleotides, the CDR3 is TGTGCCAGCAGCATCCGCCGGGACAGGGCCGTTAACTATGGCTACACCTTC. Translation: CASSIRRDRAVNYGYTF.

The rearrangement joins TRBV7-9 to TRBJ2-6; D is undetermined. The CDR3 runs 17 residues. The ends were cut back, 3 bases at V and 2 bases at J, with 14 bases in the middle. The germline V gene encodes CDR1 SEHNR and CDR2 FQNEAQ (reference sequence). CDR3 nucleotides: TGTGCCAGCAGCTTTAGCCTGCAACCTACTGGGGCCAACGTCCTGACTTTC. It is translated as CASSFSLQPTGANVLTF.

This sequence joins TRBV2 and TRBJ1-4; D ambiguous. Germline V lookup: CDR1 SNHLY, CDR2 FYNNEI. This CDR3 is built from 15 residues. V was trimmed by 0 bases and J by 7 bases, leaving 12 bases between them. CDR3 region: CASSEARTLAEKLFF. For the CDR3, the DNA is TGTGCCAGCAGTGAAGCGCGGACCTTGGCTGAAAAACTGTTTTTT. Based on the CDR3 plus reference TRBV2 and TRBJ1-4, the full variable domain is EPEVTQTPSHQVTQMGQEVILRCVPISNHLYFYWYRQILGQKVEFLVSFYNNEISEKSEIFDDQFSVERPDGSNFTLKIRSTKLEDSAMYFCASSEARTLAEKLFFGSGTQLSVL.

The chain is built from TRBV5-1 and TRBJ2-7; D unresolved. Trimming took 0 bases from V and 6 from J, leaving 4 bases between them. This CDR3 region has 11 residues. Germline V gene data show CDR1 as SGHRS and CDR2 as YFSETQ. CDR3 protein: CASSLASEQYF. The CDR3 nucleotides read TGCGCCAGCAGCTTGGCAAGCGAGCAGTACTTC. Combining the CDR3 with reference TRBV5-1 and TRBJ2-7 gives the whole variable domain KAGVTQTPRYLIKTRGQQVTLSCSPISGHRSVSWYQQTPGQGLQFLFEYFSETQRNKGNFPGRFSGRQFSNSRSEMNVSTLELGDSALYLCASSLASEQYFGPGTRLTVT.

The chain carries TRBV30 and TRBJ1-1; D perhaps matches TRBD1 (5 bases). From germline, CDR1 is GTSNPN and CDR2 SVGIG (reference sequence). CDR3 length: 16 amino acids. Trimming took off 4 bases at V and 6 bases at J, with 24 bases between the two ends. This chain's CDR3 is CAWKYWGRASAAEAFF. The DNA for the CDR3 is TGTGCCTGGAAATATTGGGGGAGGGCCTCGGCCGCTGAAGCTTTCTTT.

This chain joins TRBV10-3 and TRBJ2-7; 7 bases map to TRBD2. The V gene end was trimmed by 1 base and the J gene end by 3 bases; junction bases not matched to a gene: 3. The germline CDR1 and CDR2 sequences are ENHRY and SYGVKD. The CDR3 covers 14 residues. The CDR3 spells CAISEWASGYEQYF. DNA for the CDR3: TGTGCCATCAGTGAGTGGGCTAGCGGCTACGAGCAGTACTTC.

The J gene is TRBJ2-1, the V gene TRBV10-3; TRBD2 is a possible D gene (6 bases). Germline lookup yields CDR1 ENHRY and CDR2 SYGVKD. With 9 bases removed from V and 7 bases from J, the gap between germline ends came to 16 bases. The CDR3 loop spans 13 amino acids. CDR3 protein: CAICRDSINEQFF. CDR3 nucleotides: TGTGCCATTTGTAGGGACTCTATAAATGAGCAGTTCTTC.

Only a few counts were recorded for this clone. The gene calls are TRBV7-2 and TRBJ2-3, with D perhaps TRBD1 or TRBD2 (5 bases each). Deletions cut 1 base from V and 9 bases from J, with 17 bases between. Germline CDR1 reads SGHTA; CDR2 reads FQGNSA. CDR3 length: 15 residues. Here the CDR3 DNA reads TGTGCCAGCAGCTTAGGGGACCGGCGGTTGGAGACGCAGTATTTT. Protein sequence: CASSLGDRRLETQYF.

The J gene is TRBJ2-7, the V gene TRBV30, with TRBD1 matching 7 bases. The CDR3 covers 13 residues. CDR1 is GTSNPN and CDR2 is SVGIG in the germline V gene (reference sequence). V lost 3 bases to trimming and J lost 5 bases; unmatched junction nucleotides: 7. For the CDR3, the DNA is TGTGCCTGGAGCAGGGACAGCCGGGACGAGCAGTACTTC. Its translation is CAWSRDSRDEQYF.

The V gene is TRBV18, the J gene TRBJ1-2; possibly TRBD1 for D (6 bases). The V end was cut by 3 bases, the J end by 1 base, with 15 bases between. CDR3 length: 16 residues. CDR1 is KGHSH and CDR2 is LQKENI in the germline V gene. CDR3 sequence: CASSPLQGGGNYGYTF. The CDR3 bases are TGTGCCAGCTCACCGTTACAGGGAGGAGGTAACTATGGCTACACCTTC.

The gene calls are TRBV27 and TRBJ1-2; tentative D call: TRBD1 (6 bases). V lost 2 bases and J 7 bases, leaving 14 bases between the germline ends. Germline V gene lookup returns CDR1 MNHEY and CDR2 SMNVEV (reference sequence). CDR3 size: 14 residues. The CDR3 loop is CASSLNWGAGGYTF. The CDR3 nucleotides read TGTGCCAGCAGTTTAAATTGGGGGGCGGGTGGCTACACCTTC.

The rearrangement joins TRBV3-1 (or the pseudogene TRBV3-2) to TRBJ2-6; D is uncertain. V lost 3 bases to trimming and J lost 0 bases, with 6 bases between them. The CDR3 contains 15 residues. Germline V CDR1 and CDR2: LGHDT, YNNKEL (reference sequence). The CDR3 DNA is TGTGCCAGCAGCCAGGGCACCTCTGGGGCCAACGTCCTGACTTTC. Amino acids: CASSQGTSGANVLTF.

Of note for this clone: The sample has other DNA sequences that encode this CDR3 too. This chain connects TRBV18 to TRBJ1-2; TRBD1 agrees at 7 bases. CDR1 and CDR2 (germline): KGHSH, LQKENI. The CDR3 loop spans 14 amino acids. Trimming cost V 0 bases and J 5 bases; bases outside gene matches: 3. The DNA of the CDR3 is TGTGCCAGCTCACCACCGACAGGGAATTATGGCTACACCTTC. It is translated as CASSPPTGNYGYTF.

For the CDR3, the DNA is TGTGCCAGCAGCGCTCGGGACTACTTTAACTATGGCTACACCTTC. Protein: CASSARDYFNYGYTF. This rearrangement joins TRBV3-1 (or the pseudogene TRBV3-2) to TRBJ1-2; D possibly corresponds to TRBD1 (5 bases). This CDR3 has 15 amino acids. The germline CDR1 and CDR2 sequences are LGHDT and YNNKEL (reference sequence). V lost 5 bases, J lost 1 base, and 14 bases lay in between.

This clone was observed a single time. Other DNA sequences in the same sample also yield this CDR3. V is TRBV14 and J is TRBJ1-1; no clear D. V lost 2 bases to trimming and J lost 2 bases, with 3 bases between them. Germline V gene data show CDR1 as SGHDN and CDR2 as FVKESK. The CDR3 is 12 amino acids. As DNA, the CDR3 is TGTGCCAGCAGCCAATTAAACACTGAAGCTTTCTTT. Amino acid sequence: CASSQLNTEAFF.

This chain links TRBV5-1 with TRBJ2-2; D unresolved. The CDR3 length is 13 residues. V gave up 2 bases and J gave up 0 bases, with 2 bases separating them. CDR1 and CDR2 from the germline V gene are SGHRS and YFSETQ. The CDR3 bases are TGCGCCAGCAGCTTCGCGAACACCGGGGAGCTGTTTTTT. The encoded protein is CASSFANTGELFF. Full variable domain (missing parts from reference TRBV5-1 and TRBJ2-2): KAGVTQTPRYLIKTRGQQVTLSCSPISGHRSVSWYQQTPGQGLQFLFEYFSETQRNKGNFPGRFSGRQFSNSRSEMNVSTLELGDSALYLCASSFANTGELFFGEGSRLTVL.

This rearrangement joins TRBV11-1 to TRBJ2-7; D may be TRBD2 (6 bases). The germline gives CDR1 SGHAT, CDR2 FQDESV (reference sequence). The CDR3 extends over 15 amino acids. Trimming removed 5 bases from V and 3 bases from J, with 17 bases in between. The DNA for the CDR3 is TGTGCCAGCAGCCCTCAGGGCGGGGCCAGCTACGAGCAGTACTTC. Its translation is CASSPQGGASYEQYF.

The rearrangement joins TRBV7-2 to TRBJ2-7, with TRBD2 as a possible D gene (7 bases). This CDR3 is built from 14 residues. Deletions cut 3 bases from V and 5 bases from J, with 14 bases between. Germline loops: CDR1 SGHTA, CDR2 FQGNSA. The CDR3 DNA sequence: TGTGCCAGCAGCTTTGTAGGGGGGGCGGACGAGCAGTACTTC. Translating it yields CASSFVGGADEQYF.